Shown below are 17 T cell receptor beta chains from a single sample sequenced in a study of OX40 agonist ivuxolimab in advanced cancers. The receptor library was made with the immunoSEQ multiplex PCR assay. TCRdb took this table from immuneACCESS and kept in-frame rearrangements with V and J called. Such tables lack part of the clones; where checked against another copy, unresolved V genes explain under half of the gap, and the rest is unexplained. This sample holds tens of thousands of clones; approximately 90% were observed only once. The ten largest clonotypes hold less than 0.85% of the sample. This sample comprised CD4+ or CD8+ T cells sorted from blood, obtained in a trial of the OX40 agonist ivuxolimab. The receptors here all came from an adult with an advanced solid tumor such as melanoma, head and neck, liver or kidney cancer.

The CDR3 nucleotides are TGTGCCAGCTCACCACGGTCGACTAGCGGGAGTTACGAGCAGTACTTC. It yields the protein CASSPRSTSGSYEQYF. The rearrangement joins TRBV18 to TRBJ2-7; 12 bases map to TRBD2. Germline CDR1 and CDR2: KGHSH and LQKENI. The CDR3 is 16 residues long. With 1 base clipped from V and 4 bases from J, the junction kept 5 bases outside the gene matches.

This clone has just a few counts. The chain joins TRBV9 to TRBJ2-7; 8 nucleotides align to TRBD2. This CDR3 comprises 15 residues. Trimming at V came to 4 bases and at J to 4 bases, leaving 10 bases not matched to a gene. The V gene's germline CDR1 is SGDLS and CDR2 YYNGEE. In DNA, the CDR3 is TGTGCCAGCAGCCCCTTAACCGGGAGGGCTTACGAGCAGTACTTC. Encoded protein: CASSPLTGRAYEQYF.

The chain recombines TRBV5-1 with TRBJ2-7, with TRBD1 matching 7 bases. Germline-derived CDR1 and CDR2 are SGHRS and YFSETQ. Trimming removed 3 bases from V and 0 bases from J; junction bases left unmatched: 6. The CDR3 consists of 15 residues. This CDR3 is CASSSLGQSSYEQYF. The CDR3 DNA is TGCGCCAGCAGCTCTCTGGGACAGAGCTCCTACGAGCAGTACTTC.

The chain couples TRBV7-2 to TRBJ1-2; D is possibly TRBD1 (5 bases). V gave up 2 bases and J gave up 0 bases, with 13 bases separating them. CDR1 and CDR2 from the germline V gene are SGHTA and FQGNSA. CDR3 size: 16 residues. CDR3 residues: CASSLNSGRTNYGYTF. The CDR3 DNA reads TGTGCCAGCAGCTTAAACTCAGGGAGAACTAACTATGGCTACACCTTC.

The chain joins TRBV4-1 to TRBJ2-3; 10 bases fit TRBD2. After removal of 8 bases from V and 4 bases from J, the junction contained 6 bases not matched to a gene. The CDR3 sequence is 14 residues long. Germline V CDR1 and CDR2: MGHRA, YSYEKL. The CDR3, as DNA: TGCGCCAGCGCCCTAGCGGGAGTTTCAGATACGCAGTATTTT. It translates to CASALAGVSDTQYF.

V gene TRBV28 combines with J gene TRBJ1-2, with D maybe TRBD1 (6 bases). CDR3 length: 15 residues. Between the trimmed V and J ends, which lost 5 bases and 4 bases, there was a span of 17 bases. CDR1 MDHEN and CDR2 SYDVKM come from the germline V gene. The CDR3 DNA reads TGTGCCAGCAGTCACTTGGGGGGGGGCACCTATGGCTACACCTTC. Translated, it gives CASSHLGGGTYGYTF.

The J gene is TRBJ1-2, the V gene TRBV6-5; possibly TRBD1 for D (5 bases). Trimming shortened V by 0 bases and J by 6 bases, and 11 bases separated the two germline ends. CDR1 and CDR2 (germline): MNHEY, SVGAGI. This CDR3 is 14 amino acids long. CDR3 sequence reads: CASSYSASGNGYTF. The CDR3 bases are TGTGCCAGCAGTTACTCGGCGTCAGGGAATGGCTACACCTTC.

The chain carries TRBV6-6 and TRBJ2-3; weak D call: TRBD2 (6 bases). Germline V gene lookup returns CDR1 MNHNY and CDR2 SVGAGI (reference sequence). This CDR3 contains 16 residues. Trimming shortened V by 5 bases and J by 2 bases, and 17 bases separated the two germline ends. The CDR3 here is CASSTGGVPSTDTQYF. The CDR3 nucleotides read TGTGCCAGCAGTACCGGGGGTGTCCCATCCACAGATACGCAGTATTTT.

This chain joins TRBV7-9 and TRBJ1-6; D perhaps matches TRBD1 (5 bases). V was clipped by 5 bases and J by 9 bases, with 11 bases between them. The CDR3 runs 13 residues. Germline CDR1 SEHNR, CDR2 FQNEAQ (reference sequence). As DNA, the CDR3 is TGTGCCAGCAGCGTCGCTGGGGGTTCACCCCTCCACTTT. Amino acids: CASSVAGGSPLHF.

To note about this clone: Germline is not matched at one junction end, which may reflect a read error. This chain links TRBV30 with TRBJ1-4; D call uncertain. Germline CDR1 and CDR2: GTSNPN and SVGIG (reference sequence). CDR3 length equals 13 residues. The CDR3 DNA reads as TGTGCCTGGAGTCGCAATCACGGAGAGGGTACTGTTTTT. Translating gives CAWSRNHGEGTVF.

This chain links TRBV6-5 with TRBJ2-3; D is unclear. The germline V gene has CDR1 MNHEY and CDR2 SVGAGI. V gave up 6 bases and J gave up 7 bases, with 11 bases separating them. CDR3 length: 12 amino acids. The CDR3 coding sequence is TGTGCCAGCAGCAACAGCCCTAATACGCAGTATTTT. This translates into CASSNSPNTQYF.

V is TRBV5-1 and J is TRBJ2-1; 12 nucleotides align to TRBD2. From germline, CDR1 is SGHRS and CDR2 YFSETQ. The CDR3 contains 14 residues. The J segment lost 10 bases and the V segment lost 4 bases, leaving 6 bases of the junction unmatched. The DNA for the CDR3 is TGCGCCAGCAGCCCGACTAGCGGGGGAAGAGAGCAGTTCTTC. Translated, it gives CASSPTSGGREQFF.

The V gene is TRBV19, the J gene TRBJ2-1; no clear D gene. V was clipped by 2 bases and J by 7 bases, with 9 bases between them. The CDR3 runs 13 residues. Looked up from germline, CDR1 is LNHDA and CDR2 is SQIVND (reference sequence). CDR3 DNA: TGTGCCAGTAGTATAAACCCGCGGAATGAGCAGTTCTTC. Residues: CASSINPRNEQFF.

The chain uses TRBV19 and TRBJ2-3; unclear D gene. Germline V gene sequence: CDR1 LNHDA, CDR2 SQIVND (reference sequence). V lost 5 bases to trimming and J lost 0 bases, with 9 bases between them. This CDR3 is 14 amino acids long. The CDR3 DNA is TGTGCCAGTAGTGACGGTTATAGCACAGATACGCAGTATTTT. It yields the protein CASSDGYSTDTQYF.

The CDR3 coding sequence is TGTGCCAGCAGTTACTCGCGGCAGGGGGCGAGCGAGCAGTACTTC. Translating gives CASSYSRQGASEQYF. The chain combines TRBV6-6 with TRBJ2-7; 8 bases line up with TRBD1. Germline CDR1 is MNHNY and CDR2 is SVGAGI (reference sequence). CDR3 length equals 15 residues. V lost 0 bases to trimming and J lost 6 bases; unmatched junction nucleotides: 7.

V gene TRBV18 combines with J gene TRBJ2-1, with 15 bases that match TRBD2. The CDR3 runs to 16 residues. The germline CDR1 and CDR2 sequences are KGHSH and LQKENI. Trimming took 0 bases from V and 9 from J; bases not matched to a gene: 3. This CDR3 is CASSPPGLAGGAEQFF. In DNA form, the CDR3 reads TGTGCCAGCTCACCACCGGGACTAGCGGGAGGCGCTGAGCAGTTCTTC.

J is TRBJ1-1 and V is TRBV5-1, with D possibly being TRBD1 (5 bases). This CDR3 has 13 residues. V lost 2 bases and J lost 1, with 6 bases in between. CDR1 is SGHRS, CDR2 YFSETQ, per germline. The CDR3, as DNA: TGCGCCAGCAGCTTCGGGGGGAACACTGAAGCTTTCTTT. Translated: CASSFGGNTEAFF.